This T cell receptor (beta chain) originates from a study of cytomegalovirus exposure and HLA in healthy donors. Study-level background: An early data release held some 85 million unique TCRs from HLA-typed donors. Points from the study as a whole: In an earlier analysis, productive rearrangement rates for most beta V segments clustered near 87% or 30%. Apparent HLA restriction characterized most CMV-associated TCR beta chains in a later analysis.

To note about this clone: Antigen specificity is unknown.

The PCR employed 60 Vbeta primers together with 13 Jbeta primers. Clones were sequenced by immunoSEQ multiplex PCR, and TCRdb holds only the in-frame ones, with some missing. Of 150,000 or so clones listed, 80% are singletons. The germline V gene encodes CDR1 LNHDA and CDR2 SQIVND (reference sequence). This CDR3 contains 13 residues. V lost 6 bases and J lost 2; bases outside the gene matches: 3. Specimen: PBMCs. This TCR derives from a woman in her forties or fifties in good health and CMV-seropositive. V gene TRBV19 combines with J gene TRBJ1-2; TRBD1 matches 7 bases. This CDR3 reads CASSMDRNYGYTF. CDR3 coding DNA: TGTGCCAGTAGCATGGACAGGAACTATGGCTACACCTTC.